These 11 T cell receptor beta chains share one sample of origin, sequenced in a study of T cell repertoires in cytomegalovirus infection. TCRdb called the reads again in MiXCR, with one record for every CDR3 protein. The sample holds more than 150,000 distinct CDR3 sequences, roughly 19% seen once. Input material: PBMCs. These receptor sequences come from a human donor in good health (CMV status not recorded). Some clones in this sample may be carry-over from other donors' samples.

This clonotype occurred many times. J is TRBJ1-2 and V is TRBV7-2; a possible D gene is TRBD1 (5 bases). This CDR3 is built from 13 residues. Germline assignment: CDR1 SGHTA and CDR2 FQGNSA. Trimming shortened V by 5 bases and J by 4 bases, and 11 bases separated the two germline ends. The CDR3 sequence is CASSPDRTYGYTF. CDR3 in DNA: TGTGCCAGCAGCCCCGACAGAACCTATGGCTACACCTTC. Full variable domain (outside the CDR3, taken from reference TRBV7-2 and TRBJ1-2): GAGVSQSPSNKVTEKGKDVELRCDPISGHTALYWYRQSLGQGLEFLIYFQGNSAPDKSGLPSDRFSAERTGGSVSTLTIQRTQQEDSAVYLCASSPDRTYGYTFGSGTRLTVV.

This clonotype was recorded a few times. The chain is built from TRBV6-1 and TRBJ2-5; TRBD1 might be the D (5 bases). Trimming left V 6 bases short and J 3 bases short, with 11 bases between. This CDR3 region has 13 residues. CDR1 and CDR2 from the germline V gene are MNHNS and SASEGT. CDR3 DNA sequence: TGTGCCAGCAGGGAGCTAGGGGAAGAGACCCAGTACTTC. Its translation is CASRELGEETQYF.

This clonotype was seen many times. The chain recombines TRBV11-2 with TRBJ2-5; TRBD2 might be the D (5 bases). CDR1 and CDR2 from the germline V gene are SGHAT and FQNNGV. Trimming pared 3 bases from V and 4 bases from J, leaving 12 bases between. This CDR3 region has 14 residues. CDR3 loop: CASSLGLARETQYF. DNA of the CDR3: TGTGCCAGCAGCTTGGGCCTAGCTCGAGAGACCCAGTACTTC.

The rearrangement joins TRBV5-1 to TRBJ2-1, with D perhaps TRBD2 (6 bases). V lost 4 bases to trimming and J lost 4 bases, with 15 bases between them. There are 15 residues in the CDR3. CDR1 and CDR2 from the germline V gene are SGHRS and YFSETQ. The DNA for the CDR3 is TGCGCCAGCAGCGCTGTCCTTAGCGGATACAATGAGCAGTTCTTC. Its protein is CASSAVLSGYNEQFF.

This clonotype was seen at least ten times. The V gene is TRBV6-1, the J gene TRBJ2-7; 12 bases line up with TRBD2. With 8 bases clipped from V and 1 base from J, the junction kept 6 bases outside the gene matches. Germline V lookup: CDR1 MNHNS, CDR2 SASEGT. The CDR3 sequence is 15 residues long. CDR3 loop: CASLLLAGGSYEQYF. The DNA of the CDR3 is TGTGCCAGCCTACTACTAGCGGGGGGATCCTACGAGCAGTACTTC.

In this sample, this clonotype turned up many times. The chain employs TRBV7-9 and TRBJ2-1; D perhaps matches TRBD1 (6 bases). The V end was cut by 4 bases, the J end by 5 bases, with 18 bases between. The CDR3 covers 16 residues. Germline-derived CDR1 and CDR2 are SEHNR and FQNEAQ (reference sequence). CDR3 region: CASSSPGVWMDNEQFF. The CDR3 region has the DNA TGTGCCAGCAGCTCCCCAGGGGTTTGGATGGACAATGAGCAGTTCTTC.

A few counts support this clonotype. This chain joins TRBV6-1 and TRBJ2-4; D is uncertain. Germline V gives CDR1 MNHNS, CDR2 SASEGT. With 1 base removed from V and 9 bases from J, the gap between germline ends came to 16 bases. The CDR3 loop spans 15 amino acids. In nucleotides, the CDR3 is TGTGCCAGCAGTGAAGATCCGGACGATCGGCGCATTCAGTACTTC. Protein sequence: CASSEDPDDRRIQYF.

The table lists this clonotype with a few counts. The CDR3 DNA sequence: TGTGCCAGCAGCCTAGCCGGGACAGGGGCGAGCGAGCAGTACTTC. Translated, it gives CASSLAGTGASEQYF. The chain has TRBV5-4 and TRBJ2-7, with 10 bases that match TRBD1. Germline V gene lookup returns CDR1 SGHNT and CDR2 YYREEE (reference sequence). V gave up 4 bases and J gave up 6 bases; unmatched junction bases: 10. The CDR3 totals 15 residues.

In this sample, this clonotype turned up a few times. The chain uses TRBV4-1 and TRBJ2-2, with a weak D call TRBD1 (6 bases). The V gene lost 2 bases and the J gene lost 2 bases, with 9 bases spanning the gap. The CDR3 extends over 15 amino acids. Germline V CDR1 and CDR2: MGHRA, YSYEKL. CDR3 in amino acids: CASSQRDTNTGELFF. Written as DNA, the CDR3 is TGCGCCAGCAGCCAACGGGACACCAACACCGGGGAGCTGTTTTTT.

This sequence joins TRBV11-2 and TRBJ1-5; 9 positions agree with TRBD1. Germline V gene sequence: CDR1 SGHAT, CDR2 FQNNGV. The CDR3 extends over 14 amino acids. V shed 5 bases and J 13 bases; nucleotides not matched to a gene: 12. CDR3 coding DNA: TGTGCCAGCAGCCAGAACAGGGGGCCTCATCCTCAGCATTTT. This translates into CASSQNRGPHPQHF.

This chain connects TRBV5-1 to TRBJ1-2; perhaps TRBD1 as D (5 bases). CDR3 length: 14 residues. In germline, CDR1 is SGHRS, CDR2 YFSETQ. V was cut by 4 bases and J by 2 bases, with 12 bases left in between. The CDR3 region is CASSPETANYGYTF. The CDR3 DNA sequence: TGCGCCAGCAGCCCGGAGACAGCGAACTATGGCTACACCTTC.